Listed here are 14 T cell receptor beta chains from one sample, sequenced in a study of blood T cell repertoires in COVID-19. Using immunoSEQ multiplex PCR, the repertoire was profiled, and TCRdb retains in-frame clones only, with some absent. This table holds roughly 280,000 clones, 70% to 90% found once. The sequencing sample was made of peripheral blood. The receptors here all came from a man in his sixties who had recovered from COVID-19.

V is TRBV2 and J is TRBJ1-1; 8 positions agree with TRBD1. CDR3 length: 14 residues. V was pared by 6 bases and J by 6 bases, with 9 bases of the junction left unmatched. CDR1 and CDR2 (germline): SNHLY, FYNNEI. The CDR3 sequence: CASRPTGGVSEAFF. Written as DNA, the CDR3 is TGTGCCAGCAGGCCCACAGGGGGGGTCTCTGAAGCTTTCTTT. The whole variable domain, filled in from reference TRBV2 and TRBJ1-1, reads EPEVTQTPSHQVTQMGQEVILRCVPISNHLYFYWYRQILGQKVEFLVSFYNNEISEKSEIFDDQFSVERPDGSNFTLKIRSTKLEDSAMYFCASRPTGGVSEAFFGQGTRLTVV.

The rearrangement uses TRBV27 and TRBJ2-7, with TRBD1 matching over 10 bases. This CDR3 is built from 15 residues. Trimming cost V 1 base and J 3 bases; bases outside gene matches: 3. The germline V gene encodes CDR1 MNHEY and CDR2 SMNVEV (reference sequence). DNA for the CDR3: TGTGCCAGCAGTTTATACGGGACAGGGGTCTACGAGCAGTACTTC. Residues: CASSLYGTGVYEQYF.

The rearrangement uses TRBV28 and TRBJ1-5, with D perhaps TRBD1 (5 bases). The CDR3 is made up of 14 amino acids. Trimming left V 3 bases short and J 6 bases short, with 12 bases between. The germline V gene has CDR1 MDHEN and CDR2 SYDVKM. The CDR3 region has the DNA TGTGCCAGCAGTTTCGGGGCGGGGAGTCAGCCCCAGCATTTT. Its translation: CASSFGAGSQPQHF.

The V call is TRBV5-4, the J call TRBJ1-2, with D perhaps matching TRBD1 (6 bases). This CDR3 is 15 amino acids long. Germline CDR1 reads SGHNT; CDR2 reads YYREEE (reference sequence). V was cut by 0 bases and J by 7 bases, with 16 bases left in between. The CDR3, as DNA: TGTGCCAGCAGCTTGGCACAGGGAGGGGGTACTGGCTACACCTTC. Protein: CASSLAQGGGTGYTF. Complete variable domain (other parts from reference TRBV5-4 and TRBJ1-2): ETGVTQSPTHLIKTRGQQVTLRCSSQSGHNTVSWYQQALGQGPQFIFQYYREEENGRGNFPPRFSGLQFPNYSSELNVNALELDDSALYLCASSLAQGGGTGYTFGSGTRLTVV.

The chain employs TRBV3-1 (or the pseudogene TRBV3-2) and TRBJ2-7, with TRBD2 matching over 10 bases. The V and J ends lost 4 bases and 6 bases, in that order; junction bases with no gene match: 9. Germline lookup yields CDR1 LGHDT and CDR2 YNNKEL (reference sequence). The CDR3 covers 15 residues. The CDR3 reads CASSRQLAGPPEQYF. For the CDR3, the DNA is TGTGCCAGCAGCCGCCAACTAGCGGGACCCCCCGAGCAGTACTTC.

The CDR3 sequence: CASSIRRSAGDYNEQFF. Written as DNA, the CDR3 is TGTGCCAGCAGCATACGCCGGAGCGCGGGAGACTACAATGAGCAGTTCTTC. The chain combines TRBV13 with TRBJ2-1; 7 nucleotides line up with TRBD2. The V and J ends lost 5 bases and 3 bases, in that order; junction bases with no gene match: 13. Germline CDR1 is PRHDT and CDR2 is FYEKMQ (reference sequence). CDR3 length: 17 amino acids.

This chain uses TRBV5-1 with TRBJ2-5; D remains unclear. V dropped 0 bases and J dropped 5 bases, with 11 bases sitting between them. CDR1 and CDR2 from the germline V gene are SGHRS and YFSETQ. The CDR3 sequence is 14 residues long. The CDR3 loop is CASSLVQATETQYF. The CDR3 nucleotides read TGCGCCAGCAGCTTGGTCCAGGCTACGGAGACCCAGTACTTC.

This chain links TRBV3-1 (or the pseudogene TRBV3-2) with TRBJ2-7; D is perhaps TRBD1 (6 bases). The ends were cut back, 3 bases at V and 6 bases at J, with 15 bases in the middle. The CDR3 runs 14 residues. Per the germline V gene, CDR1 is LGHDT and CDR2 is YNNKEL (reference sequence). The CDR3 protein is CASSQTGTYTEQYF. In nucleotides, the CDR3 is TGTGCCAGCAGCCAGACCGGGACATACACCGAGCAGTACTTC.

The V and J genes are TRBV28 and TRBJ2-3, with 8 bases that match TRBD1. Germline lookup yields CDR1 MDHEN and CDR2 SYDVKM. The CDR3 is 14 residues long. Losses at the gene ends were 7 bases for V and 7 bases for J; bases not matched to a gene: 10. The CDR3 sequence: CASTQGRGRNTQYF. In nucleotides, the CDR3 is TGTGCCAGCACTCAAGGCAGGGGGCGGAATACGCAGTATTTT.

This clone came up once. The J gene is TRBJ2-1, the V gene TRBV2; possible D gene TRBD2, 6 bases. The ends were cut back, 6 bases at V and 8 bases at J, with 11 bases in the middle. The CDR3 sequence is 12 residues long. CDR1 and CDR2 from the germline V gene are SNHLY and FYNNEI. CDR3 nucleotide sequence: TGTGCCAGCAGCGTAGGACTATATGAGCAGTTCTTC. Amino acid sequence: CASSVGLYEQFF.

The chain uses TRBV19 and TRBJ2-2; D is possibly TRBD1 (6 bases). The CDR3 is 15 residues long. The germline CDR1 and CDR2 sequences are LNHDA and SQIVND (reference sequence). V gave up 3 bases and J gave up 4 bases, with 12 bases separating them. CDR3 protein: CASSMGAGVTGELFF. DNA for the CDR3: TGTGCCAGTAGTATGGGGGCAGGAGTCACCGGGGAGCTGTTTTTT. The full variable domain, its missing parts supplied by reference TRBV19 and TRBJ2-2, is DGGITQSPKYLFRKEGQNVTLSCEQNLNHDAMYWYRQDPGQGLRLIYYSQIVNDFQKGDIAEGYSVSREKKESFPLTVTSAQKNPTAFYLCASSMGAGVTGELFFGEGSRLTVL.

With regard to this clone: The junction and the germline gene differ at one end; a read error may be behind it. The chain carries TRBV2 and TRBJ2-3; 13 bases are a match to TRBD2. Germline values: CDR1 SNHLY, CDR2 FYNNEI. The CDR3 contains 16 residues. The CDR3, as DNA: TGTGCCAGCAGGGAAGGACTAGCGGGGGCCCTAGGTACGCAGTATTTT. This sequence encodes CASREGLAGALGTQYF. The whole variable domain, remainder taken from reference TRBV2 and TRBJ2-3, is EPEVTQTPSHQVTQMGQEVILRCVPISNHLYFYWYRQILGQKVEFLVSFYNNEISEKSEIFDDQFSVERPDGSNFTLKIRSTKLEDSAMYFCASREGLAGALGTQYFGPGTRLTVL.

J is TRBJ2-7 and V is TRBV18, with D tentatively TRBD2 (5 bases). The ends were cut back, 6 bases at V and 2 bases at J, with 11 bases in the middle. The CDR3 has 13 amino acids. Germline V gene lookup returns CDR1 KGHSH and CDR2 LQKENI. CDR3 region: CASSTGITYEQYF. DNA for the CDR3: TGTGCCAGCTCCACCGGGATTACCTACGAGCAGTACTTC.

Here the CDR3 reads CASSDEDTNSNQPQHF. As DNA, the CDR3 is TGTGCCAGCAGTGACGAGGACACCAATAGCAATCAGCCCCAGCATTTT. V is TRBV6-1 and J is TRBJ1-5; a weak D match, TRBD1 (5 bases). V was cut by 3 bases and J by 0 bases, with 12 bases left in between. Germline V gene lookup returns CDR1 MNHNS and CDR2 SASEGT. The CDR3 has 16 amino acids.